The 15 T cell receptor beta chains listed next were all sequenced from one sample in a study of response to subunit inactivated influenza vaccine. TCRdb analysed the RT-PCR reads with MiXCR anew, one entry per CDR3 protein. The sample lists about 520,000 distinct CDR3 sequences, over 25% occurring once. The specimen was CD4+ T cells sorted from PBMCs, collected 4 to 6 days after vaccination. The origin of the receptors is a man aged 50-60 years who received an inactivated influenza vaccine.

DNA for the CDR3: TGTGCCAGCAGTTTTAGTCCGGGAGATACGCAGTATTTT. Amino acids: CASSFSPGDTQYF. This chain uses TRBV6-2 or TRBV6-3 with TRBJ2-3; D gene uncertain. The V end was cut by 4 bases, the J end by 5 bases, with 10 bases between. Germline V gives CDR1 MNHEY, CDR2 SVGEGT. This CDR3 is built from 13 residues.

The chain has TRBV15 and TRBJ2-7, with 7 positions matching TRBD1. The trim removed 1 base at V and 4 bases at J, leaving 4 bases unmatched. Germline lookup yields CDR1 LNHNV and CDR2 YYDKDF (reference sequence). The CDR3 is 14 residues long. The CDR3 here is CATSRGTGIYEQYF. CDR3 DNA sequence: TGTGCCACCAGCAGAGGGACAGGAATATACGAGCAGTACTTC.

CDR3 loop: CASSWQWATEAFF. In DNA form, the CDR3 reads TGTGCCAGCAGCTGGCAGTGGGCCACTGAAGCTTTCTTT. V and J are TRBV5-8 and TRBJ1-1; D call uncertain. CDR1 and CDR2 (germline): SGHTS, YDEGEE. The CDR3 contains 13 residues. The ends were cut back, 3 bases at V and 4 bases at J, with 10 bases in the middle.

The chain uses TRBV11-2 and TRBJ1-2, with a possible D match to TRBD1 (5 bases). V lost 5 bases to trimming and J lost 11 bases, with 21 bases between them. The CDR3 totals 14 residues. CDR1 is SGHAT and CDR2 is FQNNGV in the germline V gene. The CDR3 loop is CASSQGRFYLEYTF. The CDR3 nucleotides are TGTGCCAGCAGCCAGGGACGGTTCTATTTGGAGTACACCTTC.

This rearrangement joins TRBV20-1 to TRBJ1-5; D may be TRBD1 (6 bases). The CDR3 contains 17 residues. V was shortened by 0 bases and J by 6 bases, with 21 bases between the two germline ends. The germline gives CDR1 DFQATT, CDR2 SNEGSKA (reference sequence). In nucleotides, the CDR3 is TGCAGTGCTAGAGATCGACTTACAGGGATTTCTAGTCAGCCCCAGCATTTT. Translation gives CSARDRLTGISSQPQHF.

This clonotype occurred once. The CDR3 does not close with the conserved phenylalanine or tryptophan, likely indicating a read error. V gene TRBV12-3 or TRBV12-4 combines with J gene TRBJ2-1; D possibly uses TRBD1 or TRBD2 (5 bases each). This CDR3 has 17 amino acids. With 6 bases removed from V and 4 bases from J, the gap between germline ends came to 22 bases. The CDR3 loop is CASRPLDGGSGYNEQFL. CDR3 in DNA: TGTGCCAGCAGGCCACTAGATGGCGGTTCAGGGTACAATGAGCAGTTCCTC.

This clonotype was seen only a few times. The J gene is TRBJ2-1, the V gene TRBV25-1, with 8 nucleotides matching TRBD2. The ends lost 8 bases at V and 3 bases at J; junction bases unmatched: 9. The CDR3 extends over 15 amino acids. Germline V gene sequence: CDR1 MGHDK, CDR2 SYGVNS. The CDR3 DNA reads as TGTGCCAGCGTCGCAGGAACTAGCGGCTACAATGAGCAGTTCTTC. Amino acids: CASVAGTSGYNEQFF.

The rearrangement joins TRBV5-1 to TRBJ2-2, with 11 nucleotides matching TRBD2. The CDR3 sequence is 15 residues long. V gave up 3 bases and J gave up 6 bases; unmatched junction bases: 4. Looked up from germline, CDR1 is SGHRS and CDR2 is YFSETQ. CDR3: CASSSLAGGSGELFF. CDR3 coding DNA: TGCGCCAGCAGCTCTCTAGCGGGGGGTTCCGGGGAGCTGTTTTTT.

This chain joins TRBV6-4 and TRBJ2-6, with 8 bases that match TRBD2. The CDR3 contains 17 residues. Trimming cost V 4 bases and J 1 base; bases outside gene matches: 6. The germline V gene encodes CDR1 MRHNA and CDR2 SNTAGT. The CDR3: CASSATGTRSGANVLTF. CDR3 DNA sequence: TGTGCCAGCAGTGCCACAGGGACTAGATCTGGGGCCAACGTCCTGACTTTC.

This clonotype appeared a few times. The CDR3 sequence: CSAPKIFTDRTYEQYF. In DNA form, the CDR3 reads TGCAGTGCTCCTAAGATTTTTACGGACAGAACCTACGAGCAGTACTTC. The chain has TRBV20-1 and TRBJ2-7, with D maybe TRBD1 (6 bases). Germline loops: CDR1 DFQATT, CDR2 SNEGSKA (reference sequence). The germline V and J ends were trimmed by 5 bases and 2 bases, with 22 bases remaining between them. The CDR3 length is 16 residues.

This clonotype was observed a few times. The rearrangement uses TRBV29-1 and TRBJ2-3; the D gene is possibly TRBD2 (5 bases). Trimming took 4 bases from V and 4 from J, leaving 12 bases between them. The CDR3 is 13 amino acids. Per the germline V gene, CDR1 is SQVTM and CDR2 is ANQGSEA. In DNA form, the CDR3 reads TGCAGCGTTGTAGGGCGGGTCGCAGATACGCAGTATTTT. It yields the protein CSVVGRVADTQYF.

This clonotype was observed a few times. The V call is TRBV28, the J call TRBJ2-1; D assignment may be TRBD1 or TRBD2 (5 bases each). Per the germline V gene, CDR1 is MDHEN and CDR2 is SYDVKM. The CDR3 extends over 15 amino acids. Trimming stripped 3 bases from V and 6 bases from J, with 15 bases between. CDR3 amino acids: CASSLGELRSNEQFF. The CDR3 nucleotides read TGTGCCAGCAGTTTGGGGGAGTTGAGGTCCAATGAGCAGTTCTTC.

This clonotype was found a few times. The V gene is TRBV5-1, the J gene TRBJ2-7; D is possibly TRBD1 (6 bases). Per germline, CDR1 SGHRS and CDR2 YFSETQ. V dropped 0 bases and J dropped 5 bases, with 15 bases sitting between them. This CDR3 has 15 residues. CDR3 residues: CASSLATTGRNEQYF. In DNA, the CDR3 is TGCGCCAGCAGCTTGGCCACCACAGGGCGGAACGAGCAGTACTTC.

This rearrangement joins TRBV7-9 to TRBJ2-5; D is uncertain. Germline CDR1 and CDR2: SEHNR and FQNEAQ (reference sequence). The CDR3 spans 14 residues. V lost 1 base, J lost 3 bases, and 9 bases lay in between. The CDR3 spells CASSLELLKETQYF. CDR3 DNA: TGTGCCAGCAGCTTAGAACTACTTAAAGAGACCCAGTACTTC. The variable domain in full, with the rest retrieved from reference TRBV7-9 and TRBJ2-5, is DTGVSQNPRHKITKRGQNVTFRCDPISEHNRLYWYRQTLGQGPEFLTYFQNEAQLEKSRLLSDRFSAERPKGSFSTLEIQRTEQGDSAMYLCASSLELLKETQYFGPGTRLLVL.

The chain has TRBV29-1 and TRBJ1-2; D is unresolved. V lost 4 bases and J lost 4, with 10 bases in between. CDR1 and CDR2 (germline): SQVTM, ANQGSEA. This CDR3 is 12 amino acids long. This chain's CDR3 is CSVAEGAYGYTF. In DNA form, the CDR3 reads TGCAGCGTTGCCGAGGGAGCCTATGGCTACACCTTC.